This TCR beta chain came from a study of molecular identifiers for immune sequencing clone quantification. Broader study findings: Around 940,000 naive cells reportedly did not prevent detection of spiked Jurkat TCR RNA from one cell.

Sorted naive CD8 T cells, roughly 19,000 to 1,000,000, were sequenced from 10%, 30% or 50% RNA. This clonotype was counted ten times or more. The antigen remains unidentified. In preparing bulk TCR libraries, previously described methods and listed TCR primers were used. MiXCR was run by TCRdb on the PCR reads, yielding one entry per CDR3 protein. The profile shows some 320,000 distinct CDR3 sequences, roughly 24% of them singletons. Material: naive CD8+ T cells from blood, with Jurkat cell RNA spiked in. The sample's subset: FACS-sorted CD8+CD4-CCR7+CD45RA+ naive T cells. This receptor was taken from a human donor in good health. Some libraries in this study had Jurkat cell RNA spiked in.

The CDR3 sequence: CASSSLLGANVLTF. As DNA, the CDR3 is TGTGCCAGCAGTTCCTTGTTGGGGGCCAACGTCCTGACTTTC. This chain connects TRBV12-3 or TRBV12-4 to TRBJ2-6; D remains unclear. V lost 4 bases and J 4 bases, leaving 8 bases between the germline ends. The length of the CDR3 is 14 residues.